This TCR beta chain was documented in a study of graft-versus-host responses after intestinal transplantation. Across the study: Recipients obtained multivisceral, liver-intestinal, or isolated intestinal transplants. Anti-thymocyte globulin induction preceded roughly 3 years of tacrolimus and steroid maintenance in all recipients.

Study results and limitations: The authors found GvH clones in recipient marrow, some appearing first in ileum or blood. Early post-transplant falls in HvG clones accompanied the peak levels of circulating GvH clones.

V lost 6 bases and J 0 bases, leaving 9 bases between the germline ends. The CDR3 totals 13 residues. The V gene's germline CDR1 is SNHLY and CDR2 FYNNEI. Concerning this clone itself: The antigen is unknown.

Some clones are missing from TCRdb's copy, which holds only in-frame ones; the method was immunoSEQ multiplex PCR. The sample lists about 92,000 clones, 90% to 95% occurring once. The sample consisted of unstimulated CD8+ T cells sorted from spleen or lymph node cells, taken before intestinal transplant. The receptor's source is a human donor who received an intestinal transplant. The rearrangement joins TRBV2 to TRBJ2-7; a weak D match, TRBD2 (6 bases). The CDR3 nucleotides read TGTGCCAGCAGGGGAGGAAGCTCCTACGAGCAGTACTTC. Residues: CASRGGSSYEQYF.